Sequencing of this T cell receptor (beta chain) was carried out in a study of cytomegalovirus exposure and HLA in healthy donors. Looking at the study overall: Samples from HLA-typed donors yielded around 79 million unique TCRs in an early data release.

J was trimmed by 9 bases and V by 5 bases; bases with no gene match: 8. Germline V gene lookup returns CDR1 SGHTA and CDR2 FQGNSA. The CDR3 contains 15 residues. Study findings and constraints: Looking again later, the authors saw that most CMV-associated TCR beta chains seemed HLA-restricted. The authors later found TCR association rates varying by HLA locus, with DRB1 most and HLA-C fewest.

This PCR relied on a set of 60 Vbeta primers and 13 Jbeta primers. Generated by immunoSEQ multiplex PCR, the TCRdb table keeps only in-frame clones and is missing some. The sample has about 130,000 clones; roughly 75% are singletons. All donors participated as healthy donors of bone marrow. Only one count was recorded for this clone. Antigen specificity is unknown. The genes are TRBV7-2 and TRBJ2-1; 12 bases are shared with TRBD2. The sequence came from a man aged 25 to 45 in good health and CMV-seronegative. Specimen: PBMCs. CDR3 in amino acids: CASSGRLAGAPEQFF. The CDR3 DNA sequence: TGTGCCAGCAGCGGGAGACTAGCGGGAGCGCCTGAGCAGTTCTTC. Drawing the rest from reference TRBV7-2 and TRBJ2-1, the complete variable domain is GAGVSQSPSNKVTEKGKDVELRCDPISGHTALYWYRQSLGQGLEFLIYFQGNSAPDKSGLPSDRFSAERTGGSVSTLTIQRTQQEDSAVYLCASSGRLAGAPEQFFGPGTRLTVL.